These T cell receptor beta chains were read from a single sample in a study of CD8 T cells in ankylosing spondylitis. One entry per CDR3 protein, called by TCRdb with MiXCR from the 5' RACE reads. This table holds approximately 400,000 distinct CDR3 sequences, roughly a sixth found once. The sequenced sample was blood, either unsorted or a sorted T cell fraction (not recorded which). The receptors come from a male donor with ankylosing spondylitis. Each CDR3 is given with its conserved first and last residue. A D gene is named only where the DNA matches it firmly. Some rows have no size entry. The others give once, few or many, or a class for an expanded clone.

>few|TRBV29-1|TRBJ1-2|-
CSVAGTGTDGYTF
TGCAGCGTTGCCGGGACTGGGACGGATGGCTACACCTTC
>many|TRBV9|TRBJ2-2|-
CASSVIQGFGELFF
TGTGCCAGCAGCGTCATACAGGGATTCGGGGAGCTGTTTTTT
>-|TRBV20-1|TRBJ2-5|TRBD1
CSARQGQGKETQYF
TGCAGTGCTAGACAAGGACAGGGCAAAGAGACCCAGTACTTC
>few|TRBV29-1|TRBJ1-2|-
CSVEGQGVHGYTF
TGCAGCGTTGAAGGGCAGGGCGTCCACGGCTACACCTTC
>-|TRBV3-1|TRBJ2-7|-
CASSQGSGEQYF
TGTGCCAGCAGCCAAGGAAGCGGCGAGCAGTACTTC
>-|TRBV28|TRBJ1-5|-
CASSPSDSPNQPQHF
TGTGCCAGCAGTCCATCGGACAGCCCCAATCAGCCCCAGCATTTT
>many|TRBV6-1|TRBJ2-1|TRBD2
CASRRPGLADPRLFF
TGTGCCAGCAGACGACCGGGACTAGCGGACCCGCGGCTGTTCTTC
>many|TRBV5-1|TRBJ2-7|-
CASSLGRLDNSYEQYF
TGCGCCAGCAGCTTGGGCCGGTTGGACAATTCCTACGAGCAGTACTTC
>-|TRBV7-2|TRBJ2-7|-
CASSLAQASYEQYF
TGTGCCAGCAGCTTGGCACAGGCGAGCTACGAGCAGTACTTC
>-|TRBV10-3|TRBJ1-2|-
CAIRAGAGNYGYTF
TGTGCCATCAGAGCGGGGGCGGGTAACTATGGCTACACCTTC
>many|TRBV5-1|TRBJ1-1|TRBD1
CASSPRQGTNTEAFF
TGCGCCAGCAGCCCCCGACAGGGCACGAACACTGAAGCTTTCTTT
>many|TRBV5-6|TRBJ2-2|TRBD1
CASSLDRENTGELFF
TGTGCCAGCAGTTTGGACAGGGAGAACACCGGGGAGCTGTTTTTT
>-|TRBV2|TRBJ1-1|-
CASSETITGFAFF
TGTGCCAGCAGTGAAACAATTACAGGGTTCGCTTTCTTT
>once|TRBV7-3|TRBJ2-5|TRBD1
CASSLEGQKETQYF
TGTGCCAGCAGCTTAGAGGGACAGAAAGAGACCCAGTACTTC
>-|TRBV7-9|TRBJ2-1|TRBD2
CASSLVQRGGSEQFF
TGTGCCAGCAGCTTGGTTCAGCGGGGGGGCTCTGAGCAGTTCTTC
>-|TRBV7-2|TRBJ1-4|-
CASSLMPTTNEKLFF
TGTGCCAGCAGCTTAATGCCAACAACTAATGAAAAACTGTTTTTT
>few|TRBV7-6|TRBJ1-5|-
CASSLEEGVQPQHF
TGTGCCAGCAGCTTAGAGGAAGGGGTGCAGCCCCAGCATTTT
>many|TRBV25-1|TRBJ1-1|-
CASRVGGNTEAFF
TGTGCCAGCCGTGTCGGAGGGAACACTGAAGCTTTCTTT
>-|TRBV20-1|TRBJ1-1|-
CSARDTGRYTEAFF
TGCAGTGCTAGAGATACAGGCCGCTACACTGAAGCTTTCTTT
>-|TRBV9|TRBJ2-5|TRBD2
CASSGGGEETQYF
TGTGCCAGCAGCGGTGGGGGGGAAGAGACCCAGTACTTC
>-|TRBV2|TRBJ1-1|TRBD1
CASTPQGSASF
TGTGCCAGCACTCCACAGGGGTCGGCTTCCTTT
>many|TRBV12-3/TRBV12-4|TRBJ1-1|-
CASSSRGRNTEAFF
TGTGCCAGCAGTTCTCGGGGAAGAAACACTGAAGCTTTCTTT
>-|TRBV12-3/TRBV12-4|TRBJ1-5|-
CASSLSPVGGNQPQHF
TGTGCCAGCAGTTTGTCCCCTGTAGGTGGCAATCAGCCCCAGCATTTT
>-|TRBV6-2/TRBV6-3|TRBJ2-3|TRBD2
CASRRPGLAGGPDTQYF
TGTGCCAGCAGGCGACCGGGACTAGCGGGGGGCCCAGATACGCAGTATTTT
>-|TRBV11-2|TRBJ2-7|-
CASSPSGTDGREQYF
TGTGCCAGCAGTCCCTCCGGGACGGATGGTAGGGAGCAGTACTTC
>few|TRBV18|TRBJ1-5|-
CASSPGRDSNQPQHF
TGTGCCAGCTCACCTGGACGGGATAGCAATCAGCCCCAGCATTTT
>-|TRBV9|TRBJ1-6|-
CASPPGGGTTLHF
TGTGCCAGCCCCCCCGGGGGGGGGACGACCCTCCACTTT
>few|TRBV28|TRBJ1-2|-
CASSLTGLSNYGYTF
TGTGCCAGCAGTTTGACAGGACTTTCTAACTATGGCTACACCTTC
>few|TRBV9|TRBJ2-7|-
CASSVGPGGDEQYF
TGTGCCAGCAGCGTAGGTCCAGGGGGGGACGAGCAGTACTTC
>many|TRBV10-3|TRBJ2-3|TRBD2
CAIQKREITDTQYF
TGTGCCATCCAAAAGCGGGAGATCACAGATACGCAGTATTTT
>-|TRBV9|TRBJ2-7|-
CASSVDPASDSYEQYF
TGTGCCAGCAGCGTGGATCCGGCTAGCGACTCCTACGAGCAGTACTTC
>few|TRBV21-1|TRBJ1-3|-
CASSGQGGNTIYF
TGTGCCAGCAGCGGACAGGGAGGAAACACCATATATTTT
>-|TRBV20-1|TRBJ2-1|-
CSARDGVANEQFF
TGCAGTGCTAGAGATGGGGTAGCCAATGAGCAGTTCTTC
>medium-sized|TRBV20-1|TRBJ1-6|-
CSARPGVWGSPLHF
TGCAGTGCTAGACCAGGGGTTTGGGGTTCACCCCTCCACTTT
>few|TRBV5-1|TRBJ2-3|TRBD1
CASSLKAGGYSTDTQYF
TGCGCCAGCAGCTTGAAAGCAGGGGGCTACAGCACAGATACGCAGTATTTT
>-|TRBV7-9|TRBJ2-2|TRBD2
CASSSLGGLHTGELFF
TGTGCCAGCAGCTCATTGGGGGGGTTGCACACCGGGGAGCTGTTTTTT
>-|TRBV28|TRBJ1-5|-
CASRFYGLGKNQPQHF
TGTGCCAGCAGATTCTACGGATTAGGGAAAAATCAGCCCCAGCATTTT
>many|TRBV10-3|TRBJ1-5|-
CAISSRDNDQPQHF
TGTGCCATCAGTTCCCGGGACAATGATCAGCCCCAGCATTTT
>-|TRBV2|TRBJ1-6|TRBD1
CASTGTGMRSPLHF
TGTGCCAGCACCGGGACAGGAATGAGGTCACCCCTCCACTTT
>few|TRBV20-1|TRBJ1-2|TRBD1
CSAPPRVGGQAPYGYTF
TGCAGTGCTCCCCCACGGGTAGGGGGACAGGCCCCTTATGGCTACACCTTC